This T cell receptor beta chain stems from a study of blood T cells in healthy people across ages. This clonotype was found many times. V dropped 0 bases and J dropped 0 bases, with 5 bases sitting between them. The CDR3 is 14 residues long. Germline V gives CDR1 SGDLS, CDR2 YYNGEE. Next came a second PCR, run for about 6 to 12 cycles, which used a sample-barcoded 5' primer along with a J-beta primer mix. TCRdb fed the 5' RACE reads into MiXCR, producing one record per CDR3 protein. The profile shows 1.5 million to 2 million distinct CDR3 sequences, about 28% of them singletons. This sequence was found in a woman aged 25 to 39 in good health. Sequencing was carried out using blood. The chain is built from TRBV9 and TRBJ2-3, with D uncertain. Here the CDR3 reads CASSVDTSTDTQYF. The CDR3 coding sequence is TGTGCCAGCAGCGTAGACACTAGCACAGATACGCAGTATTTT.